These 29 T cell receptor beta chains share one sample of origin, sequenced in a study of cytomegalovirus exposure and HLA in healthy donors. Assay used: immunoSEQ multiplex PCR; TCRdb lists only in-frame clones, some missing. Of 150,000 to 250,000 clones listed, 75% to 85% are singletons. The sample comprised PBMCs. Receptor source: a woman in her 30s in good health and CMV-seropositive.

The rearrangement links TRBV7-2 to TRBJ2-1; D call uncertain. V was clipped by 3 bases and J by 10 bases, with 16 bases between them. From germline, CDR1 is SGHTA and CDR2 FQGNSA. This CDR3 is 14 amino acids long. CDR3 residues: CASSFDSSRWEQFF. DNA for the CDR3: TGTGCCAGCAGCTTCGACTCGTCGCGGTGGGAGCAGTTCTTC. The variable domain in full, completed from reference TRBV7-2 and TRBJ2-1, reads GAGVSQSPSNKVTEKGKDVELRCDPISGHTALYWYRQSLGQGLEFLIYFQGNSAPDKSGLPSDRFSAERTGGSVSTLTIQRTQQEDSAVYLCASSFDSSRWEQFFGPGTRLTVL.

The chain uses TRBV6-5 and TRBJ1-1; TRBD1 matches 7 bases. Germline V gene lookup returns CDR1 MNHEY and CDR2 SVGAGI. CDR3 size: 11 residues. The junction had 4 bases not matched to a gene; V was cut back by 7 bases and J by 8 bases. The CDR3 reads CASIHRGEAFF. The CDR3 region has the DNA TGTGCCAGCATTCACAGGGGAGAAGCTTTCTTT.

The chain links TRBV2 to TRBJ2-1; D is perhaps TRBD1 (6 bases). This CDR3 has 15 residues. Germline assignment: CDR1 SNHLY and CDR2 FYNNEI. V lost 2 bases, J lost 0 bases, and 8 bases lay in between. CDR3 nucleotides: TGTGCCAGCAGTGAAACAGGGATCTCCTACAATGAGCAGTTCTTC. It yields the protein CASSETGISYNEQFF.

The chain employs TRBV28 and TRBJ1-5; 7 nucleotides line up with TRBD1. CDR3 length: 14 amino acids. V gave up 3 bases and J gave up 5 bases; unmatched junction bases: 4. Germline V gives CDR1 MDHEN, CDR2 SYDVKM. Here the CDR3 reads CASSFGQEYQPQHF. The CDR3 region has the DNA TGTGCCAGCAGTTTCGGACAGGAATATCAGCCCCAGCATTTT.

This chain connects TRBV20-1 to TRBJ1-1, with no clear D. The CDR3 is made up of 8 amino acids. The germline V and J ends were trimmed by 6 bases and 7 bases, with 3 bases remaining between them. Germline lookup yields CDR1 DFQATT and CDR2 SNEGSKA (reference sequence). The CDR3 DNA sequence: TGCAGTGCCCATGAAGCTTTCTTT. The encoded protein is CSAHEAFF.

This sequence joins TRBV29-1 and TRBJ2-1; 7 bases map to TRBD1. CDR1 SQVTM and CDR2 ANQGSEA come from the germline V gene. The CDR3 is 21 residues long. The ends lost 6 bases at V and 8 bases at J; junction bases unmatched: 34. The CDR3 here is CSVVPYLAGSGKQGQIDEQFF. DNA for the CDR3: TGCAGCGTGGTACCTTATTTGGCGGGTTCGGGTAAACAGGGGCAAATCGATGAGCAGTTCTTC.

The V and J genes are TRBV6-6 and TRBJ2-3; 9 bases agree with TRBD1. The CDR3 length is 15 residues. Looked up from germline, CDR1 is MNHNY and CDR2 is SVGAGI (reference sequence). V was pared by 2 bases and J by 1 base, with 1 base of the junction left unmatched. The CDR3 reads CASSYTGGGTDTQYF. The CDR3 nucleotides read TGTGCCAGCAGTTACACAGGGGGCGGCACAGATACGCAGTATTTT.

This clone was observed a single time. J is TRBJ2-1 and V is TRBV25-1, with 8 positions matching TRBD2. Losses at the gene ends were 2 bases for V and 7 bases for J; bases not matched to a gene: 10. The V gene's germline CDR1 is MGHDK and CDR2 SYGVNS. The CDR3 covers 16 residues. The CDR3 DNA reads TGTGCCAGCAGTGAAGAGAACGGGAGGGCAAGAAATGAGCAGTTCTTC. This gives the protein CASSEENGRARNEQFF. The full variable domain, completed using reference TRBV25-1 and TRBJ2-1, is EADIYQTPRYLVIGTGKKITLECSQTMGHDKMYWYQQDPGMELHLIHYSYGVNSTEKGDLSSESTVSRIRTEHFPLTLESARPSHTSQYLCASSEENGRARNEQFFGPGTRLTVL.

This clone was seen at least ten times. The J gene is TRBJ2-3, the V gene TRBV5-1, with D maybe TRBD2 (6 bases). The CDR3 runs 14 residues. Germline CDR1 and CDR2: SGHRS and YFSETQ. Trimming removed 4 bases from V and 2 bases from J, with 11 bases in between. CDR3 in amino acids: CASSTTGATDTQYF. The CDR3 nucleotides are TGCGCCAGCAGCACGACGGGAGCCACAGATACGCAGTATTTT.

This chain joins TRBV29-1 and TRBJ2-1; 15 nucleotides align to TRBD2. The V gene end was trimmed by 6 bases and the J gene end by 1 base; junction bases not matched to a gene: 10. CDR1 and CDR2 (germline): SQVTM, ANQGSEA. The CDR3 is 18 residues long. CDR3 loop: CSVAGLAGGRGSYNEQFF. In nucleotides, the CDR3 is TGCAGCGTCGCTGGACTAGCGGGAGGGAGGGGGTCCTACAATGAGCAGTTCTTC.

This chain uses TRBV20-1 with TRBJ2-1; 7 bases align to TRBD2. This CDR3 has 11 residues. The germline CDR1 and CDR2 sequences are DFQATT and SNEGSKA (reference sequence). The CDR3 region has the DNA TGCCGAATCGAGGCGGGAGATGAGCAGTTCTTC. Amino acids: CRIEAGDEQFF.

This chain links TRBV19 with TRBJ2-5; 7 bases are shared with TRBD1. J gave up 3 bases and V 6 bases, and 10 bases lay outside the gene matches. This CDR3 has 15 residues. CDR1 LNHDA and CDR2 SQIVND come from the germline V gene (reference sequence). The CDR3: CASSRRGTDEETQYF. The CDR3 DNA reads TGTGCCAGTAGCCGCCGTGGGACAGACGAAGAGACCCAGTACTTC.

CDR3 DNA sequence: TGTGCCAGCAGCCAGCCGGGTACGGCTGAAGCTTTCTTT. Translation: CASSQPGTAEAFF. The V gene is TRBV11-2, the J gene TRBJ1-1; D is undetermined. The ends were cut back, 5 bases at V and 6 bases at J, with 13 bases in the middle. Germline loops: CDR1 SGHAT, CDR2 FQNNGV. The CDR3 covers 13 residues.

This clone has just one count. The V call is TRBV2, the J call TRBJ2-3; possible D gene TRBD1, 6 bases. Germline V gene lookup returns CDR1 SNHLY and CDR2 FYNNEI. The CDR3 is made up of 15 amino acids. Deletions cut 7 bases from V and 0 bases from J, with 14 bases between. The CDR3 sequence: CASNNRAPSTDTQYF. CDR3 coding DNA: TGTGCCAGCAACAACAGGGCACCTAGCACAGATACGCAGTATTTT.

This chain links TRBV7-2 with TRBJ2-3, with TRBD2 as a possible D gene (6 bases). Germline V gives CDR1 SGHTA, CDR2 FQGNSA. This CDR3 is built from 17 residues. Trimming stripped 1 base from V and 4 bases from J, with 18 bases between. CDR3 sequence: CASSLGGWVTGADTQYF. DNA of the CDR3: TGTGCCAGCAGCTTAGGGGGGTGGGTTACGGGAGCAGATACGCAGTATTTT.

The rearrangement joins TRBV28 to TRBJ2-7; TRBD1 agrees at 7 bases. This CDR3 comprises 12 residues. Germline V gene data show CDR1 as MDHEN and CDR2 as SYDVKM. The V and J ends lost 7 bases and 3 bases, in that order; junction bases with no gene match: 3. The CDR3 protein is CASKAGGYEQYF. The CDR3 DNA follows: TGTGCCAGCAAGGCAGGGGGCTACGAGCAGTACTTC.

J is TRBJ2-7 and V is TRBV6-5; 7 bases are a match to TRBD2. CDR3 length: 14 amino acids. From germline, CDR1 is MNHEY and CDR2 SVGAGI. The V and J ends lost 6 bases and 2 bases, in that order; junction bases with no gene match: 7. Here the CDR3 DNA reads TGTGCCAGCAGCCACCTAGCGGACCCCTACGAGCAGTACTTC. Protein product: CASSHLADPYEQYF.

This chain links TRBV28 with TRBJ1-1, with D perhaps matching TRBD1 (6 bases). The CDR3 consists of 14 residues. Looked up from germline, CDR1 is MDHEN and CDR2 is SYDVKM. V dropped 8 bases and J dropped 8 bases, with 21 bases sitting between them. The CDR3 nucleotides are TGTGCCAGCGATACGCCGGGTGACAGGAGGGAAGCTTTCTTT. Residues: CASDTPGDRREAFF.

The rearrangement joins TRBV15 to TRBJ1-3; D remains ambiguous. The V end was cut by 2 bases, the J end by 0 bases, with 14 bases between. The CDR3 contains 17 residues. In germline, CDR1 is LNHNV, CDR2 YYDKDF (reference sequence). The CDR3 spells CATSRRQARDSGNTIYF. In DNA form, the CDR3 reads TGTGCCACCAGCAGACGGCAGGCTCGAGACTCTGGAAACACCATATATTTT.

This clone was recorded once. The chain uses TRBV7-2 and TRBJ1-1, with D tentatively TRBD1 (6 bases). The length of the CDR3 is 16 residues. Trimming stripped 1 base from V and 11 bases from J, with 23 bases between. The V gene's germline CDR1 is SGHTA and CDR2 FQGNSA. CDR3 sequence reads: CASSLGGGQPEKNAFF. The CDR3 nucleotides are TGTGCCAGCAGCTTAGGAGGGGGACAACCTGAAAAGAACGCTTTCTTT.

This chain links TRBV2 with TRBJ2-7, with 7 bases fitting TRBD2. CDR1 is SNHLY and CDR2 is FYNNEI in the germline V gene. V dropped 5 bases and J dropped 5; count of bases not matched to a gene: 12. There are 15 residues in the CDR3. CDR3 nucleotide sequence: TGTGCCAGCAGTCCCCTTGCGGGAGTAGTGAACGAGCAGTACTTC. Translating it yields CASSPLAGVVNEQYF.

V and J are TRBV5-5 and TRBJ2-7, with 11 bases that match TRBD2. The germline V gene encodes CDR1 SGHKS and CDR2 YYEKEE (reference sequence). The CDR3 totals 15 residues. V lost 4 bases and J lost 2; bases outside the gene matches: 5. Here the CDR3 DNA reads TGTGCCAGCAGCCCGACTAGCGGGACCGCCTACGAGCAGTACTTC. Residues: CASSPTSGTAYEQYF.

In its sample, this clone was seen once. This chain joins TRBV27 and TRBJ2-7; 9 nucleotides match TRBD1. CDR3 length: 15 amino acids. Trimming removed 4 bases from V and 6 bases from J; junction bases left unmatched: 10. Looked up from germline, CDR1 is MNHEY and CDR2 is SMNVEV (reference sequence). CDR3 amino acids: CASSSDRDRVAEQYF. Here the CDR3 DNA reads TGTGCCAGCAGTTCCGACCGGGACAGGGTTGCCGAGCAGTACTTC.

This clone showed up just a few times. This chain connects TRBV7-9 to TRBJ1-5; TRBD1 agrees at 8 bases. V was clipped by 5 bases and J by 4 bases; unmatched bases: 10. This CDR3 is built from 16 residues. Germline CDR1 is SEHNR and CDR2 is FQNEAQ (reference sequence). This CDR3 reads CASSSGQGLGNQPQHF. DNA of the CDR3: TGTGCCAGCAGCAGTGGACAGGGTCTTGGGAATCAGCCCCAGCATTTT.

The chain links TRBV11-2 to TRBJ2-2, with 8 bases that match TRBD2. Losses at the gene ends were 5 bases for V and 4 bases for J; bases not matched to a gene: 6. Germline V gene lookup returns CDR1 SGHAT and CDR2 FQNNGV. The CDR3 runs 15 residues. The CDR3 spells CASSQAGVGTGELFF. DNA of the CDR3: TGTGCCAGCAGCCAAGCGGGAGTTGGCACCGGGGAGCTGTTTTTT.

This clone showed up just once. The chain links TRBV28 to TRBJ2-1; 8 nucleotides align to TRBD2. V gave up 4 bases and J gave up 8 bases; unmatched junction bases: 10. The CDR3 sequence is 15 residues long. Germline CDR1 MDHEN, CDR2 SYDVKM. CDR3: CASSSGGLSVHEQFF. CDR3 DNA sequence: TGTGCCAGCAGTTCGGGGGGGCTATCGGTCCATGAGCAGTTCTTC.

This clone came up once. This rearrangement joins TRBV2 to TRBJ2-5; a possible D gene is TRBD2 (6 bases). V was shortened by 5 bases and J by 7 bases, with 17 bases between the two germline ends. The CDR3 runs to 14 residues. Looked up from germline, CDR1 is SNHLY and CDR2 is FYNNEI. The CDR3 nucleotides read TGTGCCAGCAGTCCGGGACTGCCTGAAGGGACCCAGTACTTC. It is translated as CASSPGLPEGTQYF.

This chain links TRBV4-2 with TRBJ2-1; D might be TRBD2 (6 bases). The CDR3 sequence is 16 residues long. V was pared by 4 bases and J by 2 bases, with 15 bases between. In germline, CDR1 is LGHNA, CDR2 YNFKEQ. CDR3 DNA: TGTGCCAGCAGCCCCGGATCGGGAGACCCCTACAATGAGCAGTTCTTC. Translating it yields CASSPGSGDPYNEQFF.

The gene calls are TRBV7-2 and TRBJ2-3, with D maybe TRBD2 (6 bases). The germline V gene encodes CDR1 SGHTA and CDR2 FQGNSA. V was cut by 3 bases and J by 5 bases, with 15 bases left in between. The CDR3 is made up of 15 amino acids. CDR3: CASSLVRGSGDTQYF. The CDR3 DNA follows: TGTGCCAGCAGCTTGGTACGGGGGAGTGGAGATACGCAGTATTTT.